This TCR beta chain was captured in a study of cytomegalovirus exposure and HLA in healthy donors. Points on this clone: Its antigen is unknown.

Primers: 60 Vbeta forward and 13 Jbeta reverse. Produced via immunoSEQ multiplex PCR; TCRdb's table is partial and in-frame only. This sample has about 110,000 clones; roughly 70% occur once, and the top ten carry roughly 10%. Regarding the study as a whole: Reports described diagnosis of cytomegalovirus status by the classifier as highly specific and sensitive.

This CDR3 region has 15 residues. J was trimmed by 2 bases and V by 9 bases; bases with no gene match: 8. Germline V CDR1 and CDR2: ENHRY, SYGVKD. The TCR originated in a man between 35 and 55 years old in good health and CMV-seropositive. This chain joins TRBV10-3 and TRBJ2-3; the match to TRBD2 covers 10 bases. Sequencing input: PBMCs. CDR3 bases: TGTGCCATTGAGCGGGAGGGATACTCCACAGATACGCAGTATTTT. It is translated as CAIEREGYSTDTQYF.